These 8 T cell receptor beta chains share one sample of origin, sequenced in a study of cytomegalovirus exposure and HLA in healthy donors. 60 Vbeta and 13 Jbeta primers were used in PCR. Some clones are missing from TCRdb's copy, which holds only in-frame ones; the method was immunoSEQ multiplex PCR. The table has about 140,000 clones, about 68% seen once. The specimen was PBMCs. These TCRs come from a human donor in good health.

In nucleotides, the CDR3 is TGCGCCAGCAGCCAAGTGGGGGGTGGATCCAGCAATCAGCCCCAGCATTTT. Translation gives CASSQVGGGSSNQPQHF. This sequence joins TRBV4-1 and TRBJ1-5, with D maybe TRBD1 (5 bases). This CDR3 region has 17 residues. Germline lookup yields CDR1 MGHRA and CDR2 YSYEKL. V shed 1 base and J shed 1 base, with 14 bases lying between them.

The chain employs TRBV18 and TRBJ2-7; 12 bases match TRBD1. The CDR3 is 16 amino acids. V trimming: 0 bases; J trimming: 5 bases; junction bases outside the gene matches: 5. Germline CDR1 KGHSH, CDR2 LQKENI. CDR3 sequence reads: CASSPPGTGGRDEQYF. The DNA of the CDR3 is TGTGCCAGCTCACCACCCGGGACAGGGGGCCGAGACGAGCAGTACTTC.

This chain connects TRBV2 to TRBJ2-2; TRBD1 matches 9 bases. Trimming at V came to 9 bases and at J to 5 bases, leaving 4 bases not matched to a gene. Per the germline V gene, CDR1 is SNHLY and CDR2 is FYNNEI. The CDR3 is 13 residues long. The CDR3, as DNA: TGTGCCAGTGGACAGGGGATAACCGGGGAGCTGTTTTTT. This translates into CASGQGITGELFF. The variable domain in full, with the rest retrieved from reference TRBV2 and TRBJ2-2, is EPEVTQTPSHQVTQMGQEVILRCVPISNHLYFYWYRQILGQKVEFLVSFYNNEISEKSEIFDDQFSVERPDGSNFTLKIRSTKLEDSAMYFCASGQGITGELFFGEGSRLTVL.

This chain links TRBV19 with TRBJ1-1; unclear D gene. The CDR3 totals 13 residues. Germline values: CDR1 LNHDA, CDR2 SQIVND (reference sequence). V gave up 7 bases and J gave up 4 bases, with 13 bases separating them. As DNA, the CDR3 is TGTGCCAGTACCCGGATAGGAGGCACTGAAGCTTTCTTT. Translating it yields CASTRIGGTEAFF.

This chain links TRBV21-1 with TRBJ2-5; the table's D call TRBD2 went unverified against the DNA. TRBV21-1 is assigned pseudogene status. The CDR3 runs to 15 residues. The CDR3 is CASSAAGARQETQYF. CDR3 bases: TGTGCCAGCAGCGCCGCGGGAGCCCGCCAAGAGACCCAGTACTTC.

V usage is TRBV4-3 and J usage is TRBJ2-1; 11 nucleotides align to TRBD2. Germline assignment: CDR1 LGHNA and CDR2 YSLEER. The CDR3 covers 16 residues. The V and J ends lost 4 bases and 5 bases, in that order; junction bases with no gene match: 7. The CDR3 nucleotides are TGCGCCAGCAGCCTTCGGACTAGCGGGCAAAACAATGAGCAGTTCTTC. Its translation: CASSLRTSGQNNEQFF.

The J gene is TRBJ1-2, the V gene TRBV5-1; the match to TRBD1 covers 9 bases. CDR1 SGHRS and CDR2 YFSETQ come from the germline V gene. The CDR3 contains 16 residues. With V trimmed by 0 bases and J by 8 bases, 11 bases remained unmatched. In DNA, the CDR3 is TGCGCCAGCAGCTTGGGGCCGAGGGACAGGGTATGGGGCTACACCTTC. Translated, it gives CASSLGPRDRVWGYTF.

This chain links TRBV18 with TRBJ2-7; 10 nucleotides align to TRBD1. CDR1 is KGHSH, CDR2 LQKENI, per germline. The ends lost 6 bases at V and 7 bases at J; junction bases unmatched: 9. CDR3 length: 14 residues. The CDR3 DNA follows: TGTGCCAGCTCGTCGGGACAGGGGTTGAGGGAGCAGTACTTC. It yields the protein CASSSGQGLREQYF.